This T cell receptor beta chain was found in a study of shared clonotypes between healthy human individuals. Study-level background: With ages of 18 to 49, the donors were a couple of women and three men.

Each replicate PCR on the sorted subsets used 200 to 250 ng DNA (around 30,000 T cell genomes). Sequencing used immunoSEQ multiplex PCR; TCRdb keeps in-frame clones, though not all of them. The data show 1,400,000 or so clones, with approximately 98.5% seen just once and under 0.45% held by the top ten. All donors qualified as healthy HIV-negative adults and had experienced no recent acute infections or vaccinations. The CDR3 totals 15 residues. Germline V gene lookup returns CDR1 SGHRS and CDR2 YFSETQ. Concerning this clone: Its antigen remains unknown.

Study conclusions and caveats: The sampled material consisted only of blood, and tissue repertoires are likely to differ.

The specimen was naive CD4+ T cells sorted from blood. The subset denotes: CD45RA+ positively selected. The sequence was collected from a man aged 30 to 45 in good health. The V gene is TRBV5-1, the J gene TRBJ2-2, with D hard to call. CDR3 protein: CASNPDTSNTGELFF. DNA for the CDR3: TGCGCGTCTAATCCCGACACCTCGAACACCGGGGAGCTGTTTTTT.